The rows below give T cell receptor beta chains drawn from one sample of a study of T cells after yellow fever vaccination. TCRdb reanalysed the 5' RACE reads using MiXCR and keeps one entry per CDR3 protein. The sample yields about 240,000 distinct CDR3 sequences, 6.9% seen once. Sample: CD4+ T cells sorted from PBMCs, taken 15 days after the yellow fever booster vaccination. These receptors all stem from a man aged 30 to 39 who received the YFV17D yellow fever vaccine. The CDR3 runs from the conserved cysteine through the conserved F or W. The D gene is left open where the match is weak. Clone size is given for some rows only: seen once, a few or many times, or a class if the clone is expanded.

D gene: TRBD2; clone size: many; J gene: TRBJ2-1; V gene: TRBV30; CDR3 protein: CAWSVRSSGTINEQFF
D gene: NA; clone size: NA; J gene: TRBJ2-7; V gene: TRBV20-1; CDR3 protein: CSASGGVEQYF
D gene: TRBD2; clone size: NA; J gene: TRBJ2-3; V gene: TRBV4-3; CDR3 protein: CASSRIAGGVYDTQYF
D gene: NA; clone size: NA; J gene: TRBJ2-1; V gene: TRBV20-1; CDR3 protein: CSGAAAYNEQFF
D gene: NA; clone size: NA; J gene: TRBJ2-7; V gene: TRBV4-3; CDR3 protein: CASSQAPKSYEQYF
D gene: TRBD1; clone size: NA; J gene: TRBJ1-4; V gene: TRBV11-1; CDR3 protein: CASSLGSVGQGSDEKLFF
D gene: TRBD2; clone size: many; J gene: TRBJ2-3; V gene: TRBV7-2; CDR3 protein: CASSRTSGTSTDTQYF
D gene: TRBD2; clone size: many; J gene: TRBJ2-5; V gene: TRBV7-8; CDR3 protein: CASTPRTSGLRAQYF
D gene: NA; clone size: many; J gene: TRBJ2-5; V gene: TRBV3-1; CDR3 protein: CASSQDPTVGGETQYF
D gene: NA; clone size: many; J gene: TRBJ2-7; V gene: TRBV29-1; CDR3 protein: CSVEDRAFGQYF
D gene: NA; clone size: few; J gene: TRBJ2-5; V gene: TRBV29-1; CDR3 protein: CAVYQETQYF
D gene: NA; clone size: NA; J gene: TRBJ2-7; V gene: TRBV3-1; CDR3 protein: CASSPSGLEQYF